This is a list of T cell receptor beta chains from one sample in a study of a mutant IDH1 vaccine in newly diagnosed glioma. These receptors are not linked to any known antigen. This table comes from immunoSEQ multiplex PCR, and its TCRdb copy is limited to in-frame clones, with some not included. The top ten clones hold less than 6.5% of a sample with 55,000 to 65,000 clones, about 79% of them seen once. Sequenced here: PBMCs, sampled from a glioma patient whose treatment included an IDH1 peptide vaccine. The receptors shown here come from a middle-aged man with glioma. Each CDR3 is given with its conserved first and last residue. The D gene is left open where the match is weak. Clone sizes are given selectively: once, few, many, or a class where the clone is expanded.

>many|TRBJ1-4|TRBV6-5|.
TGTGCCAGCAGTTGGGGGTACAATGAAAAACTGTTTTTT
CASSWGYNEKLFF
>.|TRBJ1-2|TRBV6-5|TRBD1
TGTGCCAGCAGCAGCCTCCGCAGGGGGAACTATGGCTACACCTTC
CASSSLRRGNYGYTF
>.|TRBJ1-3|TRBV18|.
TGTGCCAGCTCACCTGACAGTTACACCATATATTTT
CASSPDSYTIYF
>once|TRBJ1-1|TRBV4-2|TRBD1
TGTGCCAGCAGCCAAGAAGGACAGGGGAGCACTGAAGCTTTCTTT
CASSQEGQGSTEAFF
>.|TRBJ1-5|TRBV11-2|.
TGTGCCAGCAGCTTAGGAGGGGCTACCAATCAGCCCCAGCATTTT
CASSLGGATNQPQHF
>.|TRBJ2-3|TRBV18|TRBD2
TGTGCCAGCTCACCACCGGGGGGGTCTAGCACAGATACGCAGTATTTT
CASSPPGGSSTDTQYF
>.|TRBJ1-2|TRBV30|.
TGTGCCTGGAGGGACTTAGACGCCCTGGCCGGCTACACCTTC
CAWRDLDALAGYTF
>.|TRBJ1-1|TRBV7-8|.
TGTGCCAGCAGCGCCACTTGGGGGGCAAACACTGAAGCTTTCTTT
CASSATWGANTEAFF
>few|TRBJ2-7|TRBV5-1|TRBD2
TGCGCCAGCAGCTTGGAGGGAGGGTATCGGGAGCAGTACTTC
CASSLEGGYREQYF
>.|TRBJ1-1|TRBV7-6|.
TGTGCCAGCAGCTCCACAGTGAACACTGAAGCTTTCTTT
CASSSTVNTEAFF
>.|TRBJ2-2|TRBV30|.
TGTGCCCAACGGAGCAGGGAATTACCCAACTACGGGGAGCTGTTTTTT
CAQRSRELPNYGELFF
>few|TRBJ1-1|TRBV7-9|.
TGTGCCAGCAGCTCGGACAGCCTTATGAACACTGAAGCTTTCTTT
CASSSDSLMNTEAFF
>few|TRBJ2-7|TRBV10-2|TRBD2
TGCGCCAGCAGGCTCTCTCTAGCGGGGGGAAGAGAGCAGTACTTC
CASRLSLAGGREQYF
>.|TRBJ2-7|TRBV11-2|.
TGTGCCAGCAGCTTACGGCCCTACGAGCAGTACTTC
CASSLRPYEQYF
>medium-sized|TRBJ1-5|TRBV4-1|.
TGCGCCAGCAGCCCATTTACCGGGACACAGGAGCCCCAGCATTTT
CASSPFTGTQEPQHF
>.|TRBJ2-2|TRBV2|TRBD1
TGTGCCAGCAGGGCAGACAGGGTTACTAACACCGGGGAGCTGTTTTTT
CASRADRVTNTGELFF
>.|TRBJ1-3|TRBV21-1|.
TGTGCCAGCAGCCTTACCCTCCGAAACACCATATATTTT
CASSLTLRNTIYF
>.|TRBJ2-7|TRBV15|.
TGTGCCACCAGCAGAGGGCACGAGCAGTACTTC
CATSRGHEQYF
>.|TRBJ1-4|TRBV2|.
TGTGCCAGCAGTGAATCTGGCCTTAATGAAAAACTGTTTTTT
CASSESGLNEKLFF
>.|TRBJ1-5|TRBV5-6|.
TGTGCCAGCAGCTTGGGGACCTCTAGCAATCAGCCCCAGCATTTT
CASSLGTSSNQPQHF
>.|TRBJ1-2|TRBV4-2|.
TGTGCCAGCAGCCAAGAAGGGAGCGCCTATGGCTACACCTTC
CASSQEGSAYGYTF
>.|TRBJ2-2|TRBV4-3|.
TGCGCCAGCAGCCCACGGATTCTAGGGGCCGGGGAGCTGTTTTTT
CASSPRILGAGELFF
>.|TRBJ2-6|TRBV5-1|TRBD2
TGCGCCAGCAGCACGGGGGGGGCTGGGGCCAACGTCCTGACTTTC
CASSTGGAGANVLTF